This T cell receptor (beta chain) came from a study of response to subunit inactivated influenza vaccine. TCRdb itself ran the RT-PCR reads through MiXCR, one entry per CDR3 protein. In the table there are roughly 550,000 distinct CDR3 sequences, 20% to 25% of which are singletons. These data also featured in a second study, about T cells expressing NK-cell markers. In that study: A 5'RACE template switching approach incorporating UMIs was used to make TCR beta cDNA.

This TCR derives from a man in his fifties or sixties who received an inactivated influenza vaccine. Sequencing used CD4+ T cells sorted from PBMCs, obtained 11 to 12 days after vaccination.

DNA of the CDR3: TGTGCCAGCAGCTCCGGCGCGAGTGGGCAGTACTTC. Its protein product is CASSSGASGQYF. The chain is built from TRBV6-5 and TRBJ2-7; D is uncertain. This CDR3 contains 12 residues. The V gene's germline CDR1 is MNHEY and CDR2 SVGAGI. Trimming removed 6 bases from V and 9 bases from J, with 15 bases in between.